This T cell receptor (beta chain) came from a study of T cells expressing NK-cell markers. Study-level findings and limits: It remained uncertain whether the expanded NKG2C+ T cell clones were specific for HCMV antigens. As a fraction of CD8+ T cells, dominant NKG2C+ clonotypes reached roughly 1.0-7.5% in more than five donors. The CD3+CD56-NKG2C+ fraction of a few donors was likewise dominated by these clonotypes.

Details on this clonotype: The antigen is undetermined.

TCRdb re-called the 5' RACE reads; one entry per CDR3 protein, DNA not given. The table lists about 150,000 distinct CDR3 sequences. Germline CDR1 LNHDA, CDR2 SQIVND (reference sequence). The CDR3 length is 15 residues. This chain connects TRBV19 to TRBJ2-3; without DNA, the TCRdb call of TRBD2 cannot be checked. This receptor was taken from a woman in her forties or fifties in good health. The sequenced sample consisted of blood T cells: a sorted CD56 or NKG2C T cell subset, CD4+ or CD8+ T cells, or bulk PBMC T cells (not recorded which). CDR3 in amino acids: CASRTSGTSTDTQYF.